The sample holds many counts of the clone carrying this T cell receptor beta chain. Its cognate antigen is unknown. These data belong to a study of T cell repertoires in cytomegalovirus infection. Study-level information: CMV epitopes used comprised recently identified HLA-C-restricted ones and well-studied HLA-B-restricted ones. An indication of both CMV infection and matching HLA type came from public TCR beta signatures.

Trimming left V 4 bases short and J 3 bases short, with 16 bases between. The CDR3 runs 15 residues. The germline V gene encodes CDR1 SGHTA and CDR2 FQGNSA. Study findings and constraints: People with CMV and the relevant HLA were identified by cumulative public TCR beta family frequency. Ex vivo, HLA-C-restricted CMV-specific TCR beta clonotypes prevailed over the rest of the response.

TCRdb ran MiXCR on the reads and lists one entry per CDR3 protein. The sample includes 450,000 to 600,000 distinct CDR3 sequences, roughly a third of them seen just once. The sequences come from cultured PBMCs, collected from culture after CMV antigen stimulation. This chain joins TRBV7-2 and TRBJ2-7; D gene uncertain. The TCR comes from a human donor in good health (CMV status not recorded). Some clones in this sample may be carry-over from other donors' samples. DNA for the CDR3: TGTGCCAGCAGCTCCCAGACCGGGCCTGTCTACGAGCAGTACTTC. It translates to CASSSQTGPVYEQYF.